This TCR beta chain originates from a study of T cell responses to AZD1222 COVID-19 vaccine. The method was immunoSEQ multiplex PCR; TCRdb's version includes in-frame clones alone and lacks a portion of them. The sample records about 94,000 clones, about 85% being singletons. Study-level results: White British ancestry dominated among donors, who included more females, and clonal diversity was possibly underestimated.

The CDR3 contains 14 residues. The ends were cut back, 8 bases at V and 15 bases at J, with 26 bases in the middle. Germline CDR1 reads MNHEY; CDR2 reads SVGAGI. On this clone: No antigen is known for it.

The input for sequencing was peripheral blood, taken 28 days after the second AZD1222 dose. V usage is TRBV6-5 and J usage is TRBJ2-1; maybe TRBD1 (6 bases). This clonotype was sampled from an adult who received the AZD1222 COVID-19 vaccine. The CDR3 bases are TGTGCCAGCCGTACCCGAGGGGGTCCCACTCCTTTGTTCTTC. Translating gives CASRTRGGPTPLFF.